This passage covers 11 T cell receptor beta chains from one sample sequenced in a study of blood T cell repertoires in COVID-19. Produced via immunoSEQ multiplex PCR; TCRdb's table is partial and in-frame only. The data contain 95,000 to 150,000 clones, around 81% of them singletons. Input material: peripheral blood. The receptors here all came from a man aged 25-45 years with COVID-19, enrolled during active disease.

The rearrangement joins TRBV28 to TRBJ2-1; TRBD2 matches at 9 bases. After removal of 2 bases from V and 8 bases from J, the junction contained 7 bases not matched to a gene. The CDR3 has 15 residues. The germline gives CDR1 MDHEN, CDR2 SYDVKM. The CDR3 sequence is CASSLVLAGIYEQFF. The CDR3 nucleotides are TGTGCCAGCAGTTTAGTTCTAGCGGGAATCTATGAGCAGTTCTTC. The variable domain in full, with the rest retrieved from reference TRBV28 and TRBJ2-1, is DVKVTQSSRYLVKRTGEKVFLECVQDMDHENMFWYRQDPGLGLRLIYFSYDVKMKEKGDIPEGYSVSREKKERFSLILESASTNQTSMYLCASSLVLAGIYEQFFGPGTRLTVL.

As DNA, the CDR3 is TGTGCCAGCAGTTATGGGGGCAGGTCTAATGAAAAACTGTTTTTT. It is translated as CASSYGGRSNEKLFF. This chain joins TRBV6-5 and TRBJ1-4; TRBD1 is a possible D gene (6 bases). This CDR3 spans 15 amino acids. V was pared by 3 bases and J by 3 bases, with 11 bases between. Germline-derived CDR1 and CDR2 are MNHEY and SVGAGI.

This clone occurred once. The chain has TRBV9 and TRBJ2-1; no reliable D call. With 0 bases removed from V and 2 bases from J, the gap between germline ends came to 9 bases. CDR3 length: 15 residues. Germline V gene sequence: CDR1 SGDLS, CDR2 YYNGEE. CDR3 nucleotide sequence: TGTGCCAGCAGCGTAGGCGGAGCAGCCTACAATGAGCAGTTCTTC. Translation gives CASSVGGAAYNEQFF.

V usage is TRBV7-9 and J usage is TRBJ2-1; 7 bases fit TRBD2. CDR1 and CDR2 (germline): SEHNR, FQNEAQ (reference sequence). V gave up 5 bases and J gave up 0 bases; unmatched junction bases: 7. The CDR3 totals 16 residues. The CDR3 coding sequence is TGTGCCAGCAGCCCAAGGACTAGTCCCTCCTACAATGAGCAGTTCTTC. It is translated as CASSPRTSPSYNEQFF.

This clone was seen only a few times. This sequence joins TRBV7-6 and TRBJ2-1; 13 bases align to TRBD2. The CDR3 has 16 residues. With V trimmed by 4 bases and J by 6 bases, 6 bases remained unmatched. Germline assignment: CDR1 SGHVS and CDR2 FNYEAQ. This chain's CDR3 is CASSSFRTSGGNEQFF. In DNA form, the CDR3 reads TGTGCCAGCAGCTCCTTCCGGACTAGCGGGGGCAATGAGCAGTTCTTC.

This chain joins TRBV3-1 (or the pseudogene TRBV3-2) and TRBJ2-2, with D unclear. CDR1 and CDR2 from the germline V gene are LGHDT and YNNKEL (reference sequence). The CDR3 totals 14 residues. V was clipped by 5 bases and J by 6 bases, with 13 bases between them. CDR3 nucleotides: TGTGCCAGCAGCGGTAGAGTTTTGGCCGGGGAGCTGTTTTTT. Its translation is CASSGRVLAGELFF.

The chain is built from TRBV24-1 and TRBJ2-5; 14 bases match TRBD2. Germline V gene lookup returns CDR1 KGHDR and CDR2 SFDVKD. V lost 8 bases, J lost 2 bases, and 12 bases stayed unmatched. There are 18 residues in the CDR3. The chain's CDR3 is CATTGMGLAGEKQETQYF. CDR3 in DNA: TGTGCCACCACTGGAATGGGACTAGCGGGGGAAAAACAAGAGACCCAGTACTTC.

The gene calls are TRBV19 and TRBJ1-1; D is unclear. The CDR3 has 14 residues. V lost 3 bases and J lost 5, with 13 bases in between. Germline-derived CDR1 and CDR2 are LNHDA and SQIVND (reference sequence). The DNA for the CDR3 is TGTGCCAGTAGTATCGGAGGCCTGGGGACTGAAGCTTTCTTT. Translation gives CASSIGGLGTEAFF.

This chain uses TRBV15 with TRBJ1-3; D gene uncertain. This CDR3 spans 16 amino acids. The germline V gene encodes CDR1 LNHNV and CDR2 YYDKDF (reference sequence). Trimming removed 0 bases at V and 3 bases at J, with 12 bases between. The CDR3 DNA follows: TGTGCCACCAGCAGAGATGGCCCACAGTTTGGAAACACCATATATTTT. It encodes CATSRDGPQFGNTIYF.

This clone was picked up many times. This chain uses TRBV7-9 with TRBJ2-7; D is possibly TRBD1 (6 bases). Trimming removed 5 bases from V and 2 bases from J, with 10 bases in between. The CDR3 has 13 amino acids. Germline assignment: CDR1 SEHNR and CDR2 FQNEAQ (reference sequence). This CDR3 reads CASSTGQTYEQYF. As DNA, the CDR3 is TGTGCCAGCAGCACCGGACAGACCTACGAGCAGTACTTC. The whole variable domain, remainder taken from reference TRBV7-9 and TRBJ2-7, is DTGVSQNPRHKITKRGQNVTFRCDPISEHNRLYWYRQTLGQGPEFLTYFQNEAQLEKSRLLSDRFSAERPKGSFSTLEIQRTEQGDSAMYLCASSTGQTYEQYFGPGTRLTVT.

The genes are TRBV6-4 and TRBJ1-2; 7 bases match TRBD1. This CDR3 contains 21 residues. The V gene's germline CDR1 is MRHNA and CDR2 SNTAGT. Trimming at V came to 2 bases and at J to 3 bases, leaving 24 bases not matched to a gene. CDR3 protein: CASSDGGGDDREGDYDYGYTF. The DNA of the CDR3 is TGTGCCAGCAGTGACGGCGGGGGGGATGACAGGGAGGGCGATTATGACTATGGCTACACCTTC.